This is a list of T cell receptor beta chains from one sample in a study of T-cell reconstitution after alpha-beta-depleted transplantation in children. TCRdb analysed the PCR reads with MiXCR anew, one entry per CDR3 protein. The sample yields roughly 180,000 distinct CDR3 sequences, 11% seen once. Sample: PBMCs, taken before TCRalphabeta/CD19-depleted stem cell transplant. The source is a boy aged 2 to 9 with acute myeloid leukemia, due to receive a stem cell transplant. CDR3s include the opening cysteine and the closing phenylalanine or tryptophan. A D gene is named only where the DNA matches it firmly. Some rows mark clone size as missing; the rest say once, few, many or name a class of expanded clone.

j_call	v_call	d_call	clone_size	cdr3_nt	cdr3_aa
TRBJ2-1	TRBV5-1	TRBD2	many	TGCGCCAGCAGCTTGCTATTAGCGGGTAGCTATGAGCAGTTCTTC	CASSLLLAGSYEQFF
TRBJ1-4	TRBV12-3/TRBV12-4	TRBD1	many	TGTGCCAGCAGTCCGTGGACAGGGAATGAAAAACTGTTTTTT	CASSPWTGNEKLFF
TRBJ1-1	TRBV20-1	TRBD1	many	TGCAGTGCCGGGACAGGAAAGAACACTGAAGCTTTCTTT	CSAGTGKNTEAFF
TRBJ2-7	TRBV6-1	TRBD1	many	TGTGCCAGCAGAACATCACCGGGACAGGGGGTTCTCTACGAGCAGTACTTC	CASRTSPGQGVLYEQYF
TRBJ1-2	TRBV20-1	TRBD1	many	TGCAGTGCGGTGCCGGGACAGGGTCGAAGCTACACCTTC	CSAVPGQGRSYTF
TRBJ2-1	TRBV20-1	TRBD2	many	TGCAGTGCTAGTCCTAGCGGGAGAGTCGGTGAGCAGTTCTTC	CSASPSGRVGEQFF
TRBJ2-3	TRBV11-2	TRBD2	NA	TGTGCCGGCAGCCCGCAGACTAGCTGGGATACGCAGTATTTT	CAGSPQTSWDTQYF
TRBJ1-4	TRBV29-1	NA	few	TGCAGCGTTGGGCAGGGGAGTGAAAAACTGTTTTTT	CSVGQGSEKLFF
TRBJ1-1	TRBV28	TRBD1	many	TGTGCCGGTTTGTCTTGGGGACAGGGGGTCACTGAAGCTTTCTTT	CAGLSWGQGVTEAFF
TRBJ2-3	TRBV7-8	NA	many	TGTGCCAGCAGCTCCCCAGCGGCTGCAGATACGCAGTATTTT	CASSSPAAADTQYF
TRBJ2-3	TRBV7-9	NA	many	TGTGCCAGCAGCTTGAGAGAACTAAACACAGATACGCAGTATTTT	CASSLRELNTDTQYF
TRBJ2-1	TRBV20-1	NA	many	TGCAGTGCTAGGAGCCTAGTGGATGGCTTACGCTCCTACAATGAGCAGTTCTTC	CSARSLVDGLRSYNEQFF
TRBJ1-5	TRBV20-1	NA	many	TGCAGTGCTAGAGCCCGTTCCGGGGTGGAACAGCCCCAGCATTTT	CSARARSGVEQPQHF
TRBJ1-1	TRBV5-1	TRBD1	many	TGCGCCAGCAGCTTCTTACCACAGGGGAACCGAGCTGAAGCTTTCTTT	CASSFLPQGNRAEAFF
TRBJ2-7	TRBV28	TRBD2	many	TGTGCCAGCAGTTTACCGGACTCGGGACTAGCGACCTACGAGCAGTACTTC	CASSLPDSGLATYEQYF
TRBJ2-1	TRBV28	TRBD1	once	TGTGCCAGCAGTCCCACAGGGGCTGGCTACAATGAGCAGTTCTTC	CASSPTGAGYNEQFF
TRBJ2-3	TRBV7-8	NA	NA	TGCGCCAGCTGCTGGGCGGACAGCACAGATACACAGTATTTT	CASCWADSTDTQYF
TRBJ2-1	TRBV5-5	TRBD2	many	TGTGCCAGCAGCTTTCCCCTTATAGCGGGAGTCCCCAATGAGCAGTTCTTC	CASSFPLIAGVPNEQFF
TRBJ2-7	TRBV12-3/TRBV12-4	NA	many	TGTGCCAGCAGTTTGTTTGACGAGCAGTACTTC	CASSLFDEQYF
TRBJ1-2	TRBV15	NA	many	TGTGCCACCAGCTCGAGGGGGGATCGAGAGGGCTACACCTTC	CATSSRGDREGYTF
TRBJ2-7	TRBV11-2	TRBD1	few	TGTGCCAGCAGCCCTATTGACAGGGATTTCTCCGAGCAGTACTTC	CASSPIDRDFSEQYF
TRBJ2-1	TRBV3-1	NA	NA	TGTGCCACCTCCCAAATTGTTGGGACTTCCTCTCCCCAAGTTGGCAATGAGCAGTTCTTC	CATSQIVGTSSPQVGNEQFF
TRBJ2-7	TRBV20-1	NA	many	TGCAGTGTTAGGGCGGGGCAGGATATCTACGAGCAGTACTTC	CSVRAGQDIYEQYF
TRBJ2-7	TRBV28	NA	many	TGTGCCAGCAGTTATGGGGACACCGCCTACGAGCAGTACTTC	CASSYGDTAYEQYF
TRBJ1-1	TRBV27	NA	many	TGTGCCAGCAGTTTATTCAGGGACACTGAAGCTTTCTTT	CASSLFRDTEAFF
TRBJ1-3	TRBV20-1	TRBD1	many	TGCAGTGCTAGAGGGACAGGGAGAAACACCATATATTTT	CSARGTGRNTIYF
TRBJ1-1	TRBV7-8	TRBD1	many	TGTGCCAGCAGCTTAGCTCGTCCAGGGGGGTCTGAAGCTTTCTTT	CASSLARPGGSEAFF